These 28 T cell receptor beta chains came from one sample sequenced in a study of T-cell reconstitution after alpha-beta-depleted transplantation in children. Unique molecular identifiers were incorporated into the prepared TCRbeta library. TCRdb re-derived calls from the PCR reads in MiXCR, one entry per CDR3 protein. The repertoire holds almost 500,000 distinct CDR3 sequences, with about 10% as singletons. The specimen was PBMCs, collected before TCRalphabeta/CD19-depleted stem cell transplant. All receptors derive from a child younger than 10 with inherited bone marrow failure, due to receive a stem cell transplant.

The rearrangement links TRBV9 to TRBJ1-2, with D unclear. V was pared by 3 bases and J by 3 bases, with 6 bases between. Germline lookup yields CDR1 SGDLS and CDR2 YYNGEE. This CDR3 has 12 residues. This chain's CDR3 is CASSGADYGYTF. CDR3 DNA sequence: TGTGCCAGCAGCGGGGCTGACTATGGCTACACCTTC.

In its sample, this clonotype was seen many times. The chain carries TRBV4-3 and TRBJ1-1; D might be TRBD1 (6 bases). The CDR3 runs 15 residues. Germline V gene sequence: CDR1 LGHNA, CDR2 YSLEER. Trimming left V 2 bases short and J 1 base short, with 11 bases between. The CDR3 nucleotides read TGCGCCAGCAGCCAACACCCACAGGGGAACACTGAAGCTTTCTTT. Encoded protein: CASSQHPQGNTEAFF.

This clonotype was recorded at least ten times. As DNA, the CDR3 is TGCAGTGCTACCGGACAGGGCACTAACTATGGCTACACCTTC. Translating gives CSATGQGTNYGYTF. V usage is TRBV20-1 and J usage is TRBJ1-2; 8 nucleotides line up with TRBD1. With 4 bases clipped from V and 0 bases from J, the junction kept 4 bases outside the gene matches. The CDR3 is 14 amino acids. The germline gives CDR1 DFQATT, CDR2 SNEGSKA (reference sequence).

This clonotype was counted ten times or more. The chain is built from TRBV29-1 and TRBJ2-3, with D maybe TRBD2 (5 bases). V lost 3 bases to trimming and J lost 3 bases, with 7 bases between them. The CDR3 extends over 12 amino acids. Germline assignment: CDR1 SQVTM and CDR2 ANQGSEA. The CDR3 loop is CSVEWETDTQYF. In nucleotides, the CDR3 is TGCAGCGTTGAGTGGGAGACAGATACGCAGTATTTT.

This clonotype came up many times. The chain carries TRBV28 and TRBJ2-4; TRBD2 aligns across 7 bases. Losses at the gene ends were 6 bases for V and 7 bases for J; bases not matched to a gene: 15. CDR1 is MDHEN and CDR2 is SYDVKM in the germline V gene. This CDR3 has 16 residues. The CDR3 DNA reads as TGTGCCAGCAGGGCAGGACTAGTGATTCGCAGGAACATTCAGTACTTC. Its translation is CASRAGLVIRRNIQYF.

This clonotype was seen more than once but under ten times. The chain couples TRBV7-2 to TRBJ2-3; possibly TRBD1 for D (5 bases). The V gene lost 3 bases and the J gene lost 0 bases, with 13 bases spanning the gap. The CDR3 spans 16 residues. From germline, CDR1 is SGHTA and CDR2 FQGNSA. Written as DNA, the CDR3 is TGTGCCAGCAGCTTCACAGGTCCCCCTAGCACAGATACGCAGTATTTT. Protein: CASSFTGPPSTDTQYF.

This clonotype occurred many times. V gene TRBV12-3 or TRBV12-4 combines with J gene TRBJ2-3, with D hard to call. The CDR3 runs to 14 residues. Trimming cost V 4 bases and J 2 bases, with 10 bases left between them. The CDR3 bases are TGTGCCAGCAGTTGGGCGGTCCTCACAGATACGCAGTATTTT. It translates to CASSWAVLTDTQYF.

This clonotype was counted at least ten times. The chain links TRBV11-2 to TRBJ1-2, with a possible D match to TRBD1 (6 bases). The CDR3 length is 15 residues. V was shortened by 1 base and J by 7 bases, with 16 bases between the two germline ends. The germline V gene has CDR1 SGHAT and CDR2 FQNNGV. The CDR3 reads CASSLVVSGGTGYTF. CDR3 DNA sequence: TGTGCCAGCAGCTTAGTTGTATCGGGGGGCACTGGCTACACCTTC.

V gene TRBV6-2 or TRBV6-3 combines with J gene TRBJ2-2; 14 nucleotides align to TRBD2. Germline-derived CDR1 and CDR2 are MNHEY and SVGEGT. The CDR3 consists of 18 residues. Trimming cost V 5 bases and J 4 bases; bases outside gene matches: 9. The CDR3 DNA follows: TGTGCCAGCAGTGCTGGACTAGCGGGAGGTGCGGGCACCGGGGAGCTGTTTTTT. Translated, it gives CASSAGLAGGAGTGELFF.

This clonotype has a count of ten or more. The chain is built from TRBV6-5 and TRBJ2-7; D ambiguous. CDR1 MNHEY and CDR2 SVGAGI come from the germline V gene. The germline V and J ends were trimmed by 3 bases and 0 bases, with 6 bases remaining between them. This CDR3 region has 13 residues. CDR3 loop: CASSYQYSYEQYF. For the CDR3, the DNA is TGTGCCAGCAGTTATCAGTACTCCTACGAGCAGTACTTC.

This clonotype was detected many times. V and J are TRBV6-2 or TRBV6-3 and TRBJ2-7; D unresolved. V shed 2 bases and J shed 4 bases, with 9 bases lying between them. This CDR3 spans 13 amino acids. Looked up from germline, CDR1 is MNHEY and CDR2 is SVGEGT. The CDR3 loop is CASSYREVYEQYF. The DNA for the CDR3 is TGTGCCAGCAGTTACCGCGAGGTATACGAGCAGTACTTC.

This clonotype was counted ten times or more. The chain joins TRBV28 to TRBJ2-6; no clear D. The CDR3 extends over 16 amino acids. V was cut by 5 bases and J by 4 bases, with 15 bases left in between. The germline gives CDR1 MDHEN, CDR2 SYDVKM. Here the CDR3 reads CASSPRKGGGANVLTF. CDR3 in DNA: TGTGCCAGCAGTCCCCGAAAGGGCGGAGGGGCCAACGTCCTGACTTTC.

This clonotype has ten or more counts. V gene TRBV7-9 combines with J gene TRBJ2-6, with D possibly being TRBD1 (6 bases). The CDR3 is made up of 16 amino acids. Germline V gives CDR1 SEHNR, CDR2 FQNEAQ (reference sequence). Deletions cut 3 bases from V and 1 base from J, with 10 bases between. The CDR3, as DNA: TGTGCCAGCAGCTTCTTACAGGGATCTGGGGCCAACGTCCTGACTTTC. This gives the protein CASSFLQGSGANVLTF.

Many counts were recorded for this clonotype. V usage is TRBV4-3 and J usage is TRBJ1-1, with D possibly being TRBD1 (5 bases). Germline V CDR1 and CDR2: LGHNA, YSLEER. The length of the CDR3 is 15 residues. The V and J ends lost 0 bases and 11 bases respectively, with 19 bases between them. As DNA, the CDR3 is TGCGCCAGCAGCCAAGAGACGGGGACCCCCGAGGGGGCTTTCTTT. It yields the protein CASSQETGTPEGAFF.

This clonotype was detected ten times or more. CDR3 protein: CASSHGWGQNTEAFF. In DNA form, the CDR3 reads TGTGCCAGCAGCCATGGATGGGGACAAAACACTGAAGCTTTCTTT. The rearrangement uses TRBV7-9 and TRBJ1-1; D perhaps matches TRBD1 (6 bases). Germline V gene data show CDR1 as SEHNR and CDR2 as FQNEAQ (reference sequence). CDR3 length: 15 residues. V was cut by 5 bases and J by 2 bases, with 15 bases left in between.

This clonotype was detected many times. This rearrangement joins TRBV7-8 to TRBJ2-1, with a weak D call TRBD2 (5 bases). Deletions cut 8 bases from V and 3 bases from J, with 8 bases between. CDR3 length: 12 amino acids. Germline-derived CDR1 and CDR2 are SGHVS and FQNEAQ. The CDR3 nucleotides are TGTGCCAGCTTAGGGAGCTACAATGAGCAGTTCTTC. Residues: CASLGSYNEQFF.

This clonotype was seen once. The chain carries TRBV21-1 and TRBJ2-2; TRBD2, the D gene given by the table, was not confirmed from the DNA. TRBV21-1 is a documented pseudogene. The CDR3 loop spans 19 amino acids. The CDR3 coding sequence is TGTGCCAGCAGCAAATTCGGGATGGGACTAGCGGGAGGTATCTGGGAGCTGTTTTTT. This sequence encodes CASSKFGMGLAGGIWELFF.

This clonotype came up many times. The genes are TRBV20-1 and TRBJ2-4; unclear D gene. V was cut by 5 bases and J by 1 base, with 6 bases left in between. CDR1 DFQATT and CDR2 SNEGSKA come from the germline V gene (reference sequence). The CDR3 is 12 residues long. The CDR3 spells CSAGRAKNIQYF. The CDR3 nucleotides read TGCAGTGCTGGTAGGGCCAAAAACATTCAGTACTTC.

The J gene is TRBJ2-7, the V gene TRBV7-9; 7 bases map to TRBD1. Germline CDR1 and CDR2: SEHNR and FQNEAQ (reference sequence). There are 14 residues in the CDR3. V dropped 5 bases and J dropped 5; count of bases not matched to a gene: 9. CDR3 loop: CASSPTGIAHEQYF. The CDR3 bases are TGTGCCAGCAGCCCGACAGGGATAGCTCACGAGCAGTACTTC.

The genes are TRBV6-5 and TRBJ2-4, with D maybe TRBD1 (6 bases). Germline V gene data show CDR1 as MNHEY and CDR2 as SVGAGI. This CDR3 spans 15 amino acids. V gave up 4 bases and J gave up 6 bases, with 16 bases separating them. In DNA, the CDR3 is TGTGCCAGCAGTTTGGGGGCCCAAGTCGGAAACATTCAGTACTTC. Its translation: CASSLGAQVGNIQYF.

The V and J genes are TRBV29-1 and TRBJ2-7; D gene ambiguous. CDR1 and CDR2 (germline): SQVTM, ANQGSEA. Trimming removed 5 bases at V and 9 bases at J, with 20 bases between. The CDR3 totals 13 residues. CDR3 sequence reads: CSVIGGWPVRQYF. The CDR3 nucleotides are TGCAGCGTTATTGGCGGTTGGCCAGTGCGGCAGTACTTC.

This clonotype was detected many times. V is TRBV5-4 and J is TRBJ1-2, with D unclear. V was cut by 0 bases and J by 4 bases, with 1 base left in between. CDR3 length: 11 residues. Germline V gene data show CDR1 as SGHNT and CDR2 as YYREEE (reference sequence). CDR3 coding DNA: TGTGCCAGCAGCTTGGCCTATGGCTACACCTTC. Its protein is CASSLAYGYTF.

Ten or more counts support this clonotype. For the CDR3, the DNA is TGTGCCAGCAGTCCAGGAGGGGCAGGGACTAGCGGGAGGAGCACAGATACGCAGTATTTT. It yields the protein CASSPGGAGTSGRSTDTQYF. J is TRBJ2-3 and V is TRBV27, with 15 bases matching TRBD2. V was pared by 5 bases and J by 0 bases, with 12 bases of the junction left unmatched. This CDR3 comprises 20 residues. CDR1 is MNHEY, CDR2 SMNVEV, per germline (reference sequence).

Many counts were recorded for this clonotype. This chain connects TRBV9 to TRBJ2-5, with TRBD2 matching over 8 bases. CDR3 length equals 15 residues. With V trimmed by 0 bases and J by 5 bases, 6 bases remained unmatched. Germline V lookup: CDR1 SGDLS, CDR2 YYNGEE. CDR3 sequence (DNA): TGTGCCAGCAGCGTAGAAGGGACTAGTTACGAGACCCAGTACTTC. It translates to CASSVEGTSYETQYF.

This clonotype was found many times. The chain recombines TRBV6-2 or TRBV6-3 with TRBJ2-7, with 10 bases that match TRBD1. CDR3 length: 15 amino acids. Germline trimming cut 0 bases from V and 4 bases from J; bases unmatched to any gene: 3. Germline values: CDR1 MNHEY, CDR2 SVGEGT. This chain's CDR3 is CASSYSKDRGYEQYF. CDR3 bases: TGTGCCAGCAGTTACTCGAAGGACAGGGGGTACGAGCAGTACTTC.

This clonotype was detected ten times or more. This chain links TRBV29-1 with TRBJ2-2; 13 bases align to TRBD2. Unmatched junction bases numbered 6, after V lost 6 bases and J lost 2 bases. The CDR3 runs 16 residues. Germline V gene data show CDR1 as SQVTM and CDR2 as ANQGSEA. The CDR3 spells CSVILAGGTNTGELFF. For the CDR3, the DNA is TGCAGCGTCATACTAGCGGGAGGGACTAACACCGGGGAGCTGTTTTTT.

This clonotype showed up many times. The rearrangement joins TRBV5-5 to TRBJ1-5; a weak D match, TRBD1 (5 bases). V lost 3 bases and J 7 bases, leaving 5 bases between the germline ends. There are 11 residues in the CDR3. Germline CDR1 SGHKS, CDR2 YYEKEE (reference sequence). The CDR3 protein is CASSWGQPQHF. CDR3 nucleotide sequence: TGTGCCAGCAGCTGGGGCCAGCCCCAGCATTTT. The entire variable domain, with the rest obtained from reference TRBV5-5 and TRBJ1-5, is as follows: DAGVTQSPTHLIKTRGQQVTLRCSPISGHKSVSWYQQVLGQGPQFIFQYYEKEERGRGNFPDRFSARQFPNYSSELNVNALLLGDSALYLCASSWGQPQHFGDGTRLSIL.

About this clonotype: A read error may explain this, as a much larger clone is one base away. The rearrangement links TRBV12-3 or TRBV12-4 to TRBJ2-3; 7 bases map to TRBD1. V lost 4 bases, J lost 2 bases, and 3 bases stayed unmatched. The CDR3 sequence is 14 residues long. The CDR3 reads CASSWGQLTDTQYF. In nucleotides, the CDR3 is TGTGCCAGCAGTTGGGGACAGCTCACAGATACGCAGTATTTT.